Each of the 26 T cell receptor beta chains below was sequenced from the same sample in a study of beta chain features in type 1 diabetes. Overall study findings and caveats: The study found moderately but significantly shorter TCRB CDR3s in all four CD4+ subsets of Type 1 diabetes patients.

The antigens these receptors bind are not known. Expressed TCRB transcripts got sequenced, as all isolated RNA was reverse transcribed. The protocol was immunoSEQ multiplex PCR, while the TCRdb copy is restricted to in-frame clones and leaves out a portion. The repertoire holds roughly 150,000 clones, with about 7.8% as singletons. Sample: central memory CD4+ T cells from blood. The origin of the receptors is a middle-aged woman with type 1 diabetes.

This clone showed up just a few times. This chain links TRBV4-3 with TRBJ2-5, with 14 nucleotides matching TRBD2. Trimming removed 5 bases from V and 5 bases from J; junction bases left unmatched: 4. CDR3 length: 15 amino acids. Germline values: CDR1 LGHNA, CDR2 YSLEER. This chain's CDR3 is CASSKGLAGEETQYF. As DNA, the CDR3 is TGCGCCAGCAGCAAGGGACTAGCGGGGGAGGAGACCCAGTACTTC.

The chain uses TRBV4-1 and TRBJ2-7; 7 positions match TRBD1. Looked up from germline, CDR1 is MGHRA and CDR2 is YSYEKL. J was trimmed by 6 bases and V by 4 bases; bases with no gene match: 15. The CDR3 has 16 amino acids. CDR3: CASSPQGVSAAGEQYF. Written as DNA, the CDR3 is TGCGCCAGCAGCCCGCAGGGGGTAAGCGCGGCGGGCGAGCAGTACTTC.

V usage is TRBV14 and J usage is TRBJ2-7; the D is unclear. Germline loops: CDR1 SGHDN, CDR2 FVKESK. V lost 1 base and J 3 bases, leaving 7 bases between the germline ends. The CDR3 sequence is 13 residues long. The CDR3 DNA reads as TGTGCCAGCAGCCAAGCCCCAGGCTACGAGCAGTACTTC. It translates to CASSQAPGYEQYF.

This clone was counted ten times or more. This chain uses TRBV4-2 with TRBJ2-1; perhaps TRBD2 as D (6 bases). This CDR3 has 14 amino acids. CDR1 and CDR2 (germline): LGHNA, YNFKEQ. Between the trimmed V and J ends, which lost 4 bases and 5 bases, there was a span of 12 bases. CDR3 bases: TGTGCCAGCAGCCGAGGTGGGGGGAACAATGAGCAGTTCTTC. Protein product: CASSRGGGNNEQFF.

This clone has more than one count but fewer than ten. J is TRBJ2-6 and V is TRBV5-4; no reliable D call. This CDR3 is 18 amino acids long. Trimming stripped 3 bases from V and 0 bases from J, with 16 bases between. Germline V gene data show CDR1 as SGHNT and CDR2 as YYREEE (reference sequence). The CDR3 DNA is TGTGCCAGCAGCTCAGACTCACTCCCCGTCTCTGGGGCCAACGTCCTGACTTTC. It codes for CASSSDSLPVSGANVLTF.

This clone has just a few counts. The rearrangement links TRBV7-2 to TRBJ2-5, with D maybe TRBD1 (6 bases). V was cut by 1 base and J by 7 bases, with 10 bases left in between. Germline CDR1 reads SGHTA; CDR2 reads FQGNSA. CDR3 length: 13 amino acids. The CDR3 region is CASSLEQGRTQYF. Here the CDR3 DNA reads TGTGCCAGCAGCTTAGAGCAGGGGCGGACCCAGTACTTC.

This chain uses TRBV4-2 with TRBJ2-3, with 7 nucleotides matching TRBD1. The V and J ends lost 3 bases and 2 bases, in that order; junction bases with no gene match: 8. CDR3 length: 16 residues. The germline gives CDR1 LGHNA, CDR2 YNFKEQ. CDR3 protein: CASSQARDSLTDTQYF. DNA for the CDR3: TGTGCCAGCAGCCAGGCCCGGGACAGCCTCACAGATACGCAGTATTTT.

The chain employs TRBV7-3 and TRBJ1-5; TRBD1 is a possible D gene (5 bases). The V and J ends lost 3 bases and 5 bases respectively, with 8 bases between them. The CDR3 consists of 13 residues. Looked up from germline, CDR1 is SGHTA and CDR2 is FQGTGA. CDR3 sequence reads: CASSFDRDQPQHF. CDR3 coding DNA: TGTGCCAGCAGCTTTGACAGAGATCAGCCCCAGCATTTT.

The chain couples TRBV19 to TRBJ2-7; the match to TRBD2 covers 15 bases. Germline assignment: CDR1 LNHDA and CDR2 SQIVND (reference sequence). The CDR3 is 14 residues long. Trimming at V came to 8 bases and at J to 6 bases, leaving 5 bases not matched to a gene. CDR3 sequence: CASGPGLAGGEQYF. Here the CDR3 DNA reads TGTGCCAGTGGACCGGGACTAGCGGGAGGCGAGCAGTACTTC.

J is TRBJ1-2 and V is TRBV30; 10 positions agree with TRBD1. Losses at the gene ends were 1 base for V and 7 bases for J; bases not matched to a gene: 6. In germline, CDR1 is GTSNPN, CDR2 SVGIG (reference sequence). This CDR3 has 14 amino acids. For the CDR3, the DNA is TGTGCCTGGAGTGGGGACAGGGGAGTGGGTGGCTACACCTTC. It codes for CAWSGDRGVGGYTF.

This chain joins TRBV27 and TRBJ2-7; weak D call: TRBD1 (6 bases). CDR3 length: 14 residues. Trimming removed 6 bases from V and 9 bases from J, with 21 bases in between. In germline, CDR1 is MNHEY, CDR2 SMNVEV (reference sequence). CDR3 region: CASRSDSLTIGQYF. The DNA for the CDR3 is TGTGCCAGCAGATCGGACAGCCTAACCATCGGGCAGTACTTC.

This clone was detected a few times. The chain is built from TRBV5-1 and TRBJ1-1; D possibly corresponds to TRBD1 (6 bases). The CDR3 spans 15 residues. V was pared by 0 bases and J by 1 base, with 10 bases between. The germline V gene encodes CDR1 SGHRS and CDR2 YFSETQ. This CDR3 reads CASSLVAGENTEAFF. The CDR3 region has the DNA TGCGCCAGCAGCTTGGTTGCAGGGGAGAACACTGAAGCTTTCTTT.

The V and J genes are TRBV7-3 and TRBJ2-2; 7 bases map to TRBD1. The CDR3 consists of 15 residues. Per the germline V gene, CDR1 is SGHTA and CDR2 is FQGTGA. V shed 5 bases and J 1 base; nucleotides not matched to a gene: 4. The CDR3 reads CASSPRTGNTGELFF. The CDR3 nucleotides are TGTGCCAGCAGCCCACGGACAGGGAACACCGGGGAGCTGTTTTTT.

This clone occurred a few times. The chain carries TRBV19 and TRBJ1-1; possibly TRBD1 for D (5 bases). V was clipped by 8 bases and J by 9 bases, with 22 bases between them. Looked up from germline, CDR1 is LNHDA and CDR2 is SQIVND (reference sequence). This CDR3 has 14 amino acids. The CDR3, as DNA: TGTGCCAGTTTCCCCGCGGGAGGGGCGGGAAAAGCTTTCTTT. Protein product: CASFPAGGAGKAFF.

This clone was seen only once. CDR3: CASSGLAGGNYNEQFF. The DNA for the CDR3 is TGTGCCAGCTCCGGACTAGCGGGAGGGAACTACAATGAGCAGTTCTTC. This sequence joins TRBV2 and TRBJ2-1, with TRBD2 matching over 15 bases. Looked up from germline, CDR1 is SNHLY and CDR2 is FYNNEI. With V trimmed by 8 bases and J by 3 bases, 5 bases remained unmatched. CDR3 length equals 16 residues.

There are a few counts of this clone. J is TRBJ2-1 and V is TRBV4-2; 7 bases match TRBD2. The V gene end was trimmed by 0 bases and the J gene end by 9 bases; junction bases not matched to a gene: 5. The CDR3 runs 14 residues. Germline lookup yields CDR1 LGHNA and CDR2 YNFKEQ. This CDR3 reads CASSQESGEGEQFF. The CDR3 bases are TGTGCCAGCAGCCAAGAATCGGGGGAGGGTGAGCAGTTCTTC.

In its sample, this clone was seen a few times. DNA for the CDR3: TGTGCCAGCAGCGTAGGCGGAGACTCTAACCAAGAGACCCAGTACTTC. Protein sequence: CASSVGGDSNQETQYF. This chain links TRBV9 with TRBJ2-5; D gene ambiguous. The CDR3 spans 16 residues. Germline loops: CDR1 SGDLS, CDR2 YYNGEE. V dropped 0 bases and J dropped 0 bases, with 12 bases sitting between them.

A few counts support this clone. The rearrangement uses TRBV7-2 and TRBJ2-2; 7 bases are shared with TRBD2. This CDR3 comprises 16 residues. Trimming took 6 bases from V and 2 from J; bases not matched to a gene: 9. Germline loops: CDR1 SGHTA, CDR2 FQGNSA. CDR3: CASSRSTSLNTGELFF. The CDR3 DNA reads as TGTGCCAGCAGTCGCTCGACTAGCCTAAACACCGGGGAGCTGTTTTTT.

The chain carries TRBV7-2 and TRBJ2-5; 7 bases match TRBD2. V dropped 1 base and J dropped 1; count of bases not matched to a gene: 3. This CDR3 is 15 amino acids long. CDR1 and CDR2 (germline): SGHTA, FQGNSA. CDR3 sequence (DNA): TGTGCCAGCAGCTTAGATCGCGGGAGCCAAGAGACCCAGTACTTC. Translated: CASSLDRGSQETQYF.

In DNA, the CDR3 is TGTGCCAGCAGCTTCCACAGGGACACTGAAGCTTTCTTT. Amino acids: CASSFHRDTEAFF. V usage is TRBV13 and J usage is TRBJ1-1; TRBD1 is a possible D gene (6 bases). CDR1 and CDR2 from the germline V gene are PRHDT and FYEKMQ (reference sequence). The CDR3 is 13 amino acids. Trimming left V 3 bases short and J 3 bases short, with 8 bases between.

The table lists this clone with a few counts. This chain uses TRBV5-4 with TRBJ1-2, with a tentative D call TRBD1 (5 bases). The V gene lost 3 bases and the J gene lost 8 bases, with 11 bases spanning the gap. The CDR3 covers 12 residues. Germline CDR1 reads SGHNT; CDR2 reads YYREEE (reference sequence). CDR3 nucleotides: TGTGCCAGCAGCTACCGGGACTGGGGCTACACCTTC. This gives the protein CASSYRDWGYTF.

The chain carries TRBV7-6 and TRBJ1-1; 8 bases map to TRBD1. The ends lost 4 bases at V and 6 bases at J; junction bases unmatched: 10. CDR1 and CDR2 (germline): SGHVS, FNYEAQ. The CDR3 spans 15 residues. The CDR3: CASSSPDRGWSEAFF. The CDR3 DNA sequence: TGTGCCAGCAGCTCACCCGACAGGGGATGGTCTGAAGCTTTCTTT.

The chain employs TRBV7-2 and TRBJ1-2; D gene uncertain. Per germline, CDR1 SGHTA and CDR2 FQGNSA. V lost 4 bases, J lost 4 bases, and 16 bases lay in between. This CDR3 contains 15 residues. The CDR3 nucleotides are TGTGCCAGCAGCTCCCCTACAGTGATGGGCTATGGCTACACCTTC. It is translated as CASSSPTVMGYGYTF.

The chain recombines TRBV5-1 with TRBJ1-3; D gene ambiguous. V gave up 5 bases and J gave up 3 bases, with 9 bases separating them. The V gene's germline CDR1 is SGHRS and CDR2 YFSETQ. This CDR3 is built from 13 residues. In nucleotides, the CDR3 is TGCGCCAGCAGTCTAGAGGGTGGAAACACCATATATTTT. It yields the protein CASSLEGGNTIYF.

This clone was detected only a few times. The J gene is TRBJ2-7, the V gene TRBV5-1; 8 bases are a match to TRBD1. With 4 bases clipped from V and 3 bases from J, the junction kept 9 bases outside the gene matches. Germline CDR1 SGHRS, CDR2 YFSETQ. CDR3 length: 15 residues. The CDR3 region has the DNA TGCGCCAGCAGCCCCACAGGGGGGTACGGCTACGAGCAGTACTTC. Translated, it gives CASSPTGGYGYEQYF.

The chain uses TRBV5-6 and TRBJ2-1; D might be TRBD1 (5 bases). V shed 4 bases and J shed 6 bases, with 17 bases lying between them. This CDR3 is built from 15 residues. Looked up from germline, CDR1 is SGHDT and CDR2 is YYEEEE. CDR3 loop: CASSLGLSPFNEQFF. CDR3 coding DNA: TGTGCCAGCAGCCTGGGGCTGTCTCCGTTCAATGAGCAGTTCTTC.